These 15 T cell receptor beta chains were all obtained from the same sample, sequenced in a study of a mutant IDH1 vaccine in newly diagnosed glioma. Regarding time point: week 11, during vaccination. The content of each vaccine dose was 300 ug of mutant IDH1 20-mer peptide, and topical imiquimod accompanied it. Their recognized antigens are unknown. Some clones are missing from TCRdb's copy, which holds only in-frame ones; the method was immunoSEQ multiplex PCR. The sample includes around 66,000 clones, 80% seen only once; the top ten take approximately 6.1%. Source: PBMCs, taken from a glioma patient whose treatment included an IDH1 peptide vaccine. These receptors all come from a man in his fifties with glioma.

V and J are TRBV5-4 and TRBJ2-7; the match to TRBD2 covers 7 bases. The V gene end was trimmed by 7 bases and the J gene end by 3 bases; junction bases not matched to a gene: 13. CDR1 SGHNT and CDR2 YYREEE come from the germline V gene (reference sequence). The length of the CDR3 is 15 residues. CDR3 protein: CASSQGAGEGYEQYF. CDR3 coding DNA: TGTGCCAGCTCTCAGGGCGCGGGGGAAGGCTACGAGCAGTACTTC.

This chain uses TRBV5-5 with TRBJ1-6, with D tentatively TRBD1 (5 bases). This CDR3 spans 16 amino acids. In germline, CDR1 is SGHKS, CDR2 YYEKEE (reference sequence). V was cut by 4 bases and J by 7 bases, with 18 bases left in between. CDR3: CASSQNPKGKNSPLHF. CDR3 coding DNA: TGTGCCAGCAGCCAAAATCCAAAGGGGAAGAATTCACCCCTCCACTTT.

This sequence joins TRBV7-8 and TRBJ2-1; 8 positions agree with TRBD2. Looked up from germline, CDR1 is SGHVS and CDR2 is FQNEAQ. The CDR3 totals 17 residues. Unmatched junction bases numbered 15, after V lost 4 bases and J lost 7 bases. CDR3 in DNA: TGTGCCAGCAGCTCCCAGCGCGGGGGGCGCTTTCTTAATGAGCAGTTCTTC. Its translation is CASSSQRGGRFLNEQFF.

This clone was picked up a small number of times. The chain carries TRBV5-6 and TRBJ1-1; D is perhaps TRBD1 (5 bases). CDR1 and CDR2 from the germline V gene are SGHDT and YYEEEE. The CDR3 contains 13 residues. V lost 4 bases and J lost 7, with 14 bases in between. CDR3 amino acids: CASSGGGVGEAFF. CDR3 in DNA: TGTGCCAGCAGCGGCGGGGGGGTCGGTGAAGCTTTCTTT. The full variable domain, rest sourced from reference TRBV5-6 and TRBJ1-1, is DAGVTQSPTHLIKTRGQQVTLRCSPKSGHDTVSWYQQALGQGPQFIFQYYEEEERQRGNFPDRFSGHQFPNYSSELNVNALLLGDSALYLCASSGGGVGEAFFGQGTRLTVV.

V gene TRBV19 combines with J gene TRBJ2-7; 9 positions match TRBD1. Trimming at V came to 4 bases and at J to 6 bases, leaving 13 bases not matched to a gene. The CDR3 totals 16 residues. The V gene's germline CDR1 is LNHDA and CDR2 SQIVND (reference sequence). CDR3 DNA: TGTGCCAGTAGTACTCTCCGGACAGGGGTAACTGGCGAGCAGTACTTC. It specifies CASSTLRTGVTGEQYF.

The V and J genes are TRBV28 and TRBJ1-1; perhaps TRBD1 as D (5 bases). V lost 3 bases and J lost 6, with 8 bases in between. The CDR3 extends over 12 amino acids. CDR1 is MDHEN and CDR2 is SYDVKM in the germline V gene. As DNA, the CDR3 is TGTGCCAGCAGTTTTCGAGGGGCTGAAGCTTTCTTT. Its protein is CASSFRGAEAFF.

A few counts support this clone. J is TRBJ1-1 and V is TRBV2; possibly TRBD1 for D (6 bases). This CDR3 contains 15 residues. Trimming pared 5 bases from V and 1 base from J, leaving 14 bases between. From germline, CDR1 is SNHLY and CDR2 FYNNEI. CDR3 DNA: TGTGCCAGCAGTACCTTTGGACAGCAGAACACTGAAGCTTTCTTT. It codes for CASSTFGQQNTEAFF.

The chain combines TRBV4-1 with TRBJ2-1; 7 nucleotides line up with TRBD2. CDR1 and CDR2 from the germline V gene are MGHRA and YSYEKL. J lost 6 bases, V lost 9 bases, and 8 bases had no gene match. The length of the CDR3 is 13 residues. The CDR3 nucleotides are TGCGCCAGTAAGGCTAGCGGTTTCAATGAGCAGTTCTTC. This translates into CASKASGFNEQFF.

CDR3 amino acids: CASSSGRADTQYF. The CDR3 nucleotides read TGTGCCAGCAGCTCGGGGCGCGCAGATACGCAGTATTTT. This chain uses TRBV5-5 with TRBJ2-3; TRBD1 or TRBD2 may be the D gene (5 bases each). CDR3 length: 13 amino acids. Germline V CDR1 and CDR2: SGHKS, YYEKEE (reference sequence). Trimming took 3 bases from V and 4 from J, leaving 9 bases between them. Full variable domain (rest looked up from reference TRBV5-5 and TRBJ2-3): DAGVTQSPTHLIKTRGQQVTLRCSPISGHKSVSWYQQVLGQGPQFIFQYYEKEERGRGNFPDRFSARQFPNYSSELNVNALLLGDSALYLCASSSGRADTQYFGPGTRLTVL.

This clone was picked up a small number of times. The chain is built from TRBV6-1 and TRBJ1-5; no clear D gene. The germline V and J ends were trimmed by 4 bases and 1 base, with 5 bases remaining between them. Germline-derived CDR1 and CDR2 are MNHNS and SASEGT. The CDR3 loop spans 13 amino acids. CDR3 nucleotides: TGTGCCAGCAGTGGTCGGAGCAATCAGCCCCAGCATTTT. As protein: CASSGRSNQPQHF.

The rearrangement uses TRBV29-1 and TRBJ1-1; D gene ambiguous. With 5 bases removed from V and 7 bases from J, the gap between germline ends came to 20 bases. Germline loops: CDR1 SQVTM, CDR2 ANQGSEA. The CDR3 runs to 14 residues. The CDR3 DNA follows: TGCAGCGTTAAGCTTTGGACGGTCCGGTTTGAAGCTTTCTTT. Translated: CSVKLWTVRFEAFF.

The V and J genes are TRBV30 and TRBJ2-6, with a weak D call TRBD1 (5 bases). V dropped 3 bases and J dropped 1 base, with 7 bases sitting between them. In germline, CDR1 is GTSNPN, CDR2 SVGIG (reference sequence). The CDR3 is 14 residues long. The CDR3 is CAWRRGSGANVLTF. In nucleotides, the CDR3 is TGTGCCTGGAGAAGGGGTTCTGGGGCCAACGTCCTGACTTTC. The whole variable domain, remainder taken from reference TRBV30 and TRBJ2-6, is SQTIHQWPATLVQPVGSPLSLECTVEGTSNPNLYWYRQAAGRGLQLLFYSVGIGQISSEVPQNLSASRPQDRQFILSSKKLLLSDSGFYLCAWRRGSGANVLTFGAGSRLTVL.

The chain recombines TRBV5-1 with TRBJ2-1, with D hard to call. The germline CDR1 and CDR2 sequences are SGHRS and YFSETQ. V gave up 4 bases and J gave up 7 bases, with 12 bases separating them. This CDR3 has 13 amino acids. This chain's CDR3 is CASSPTTGNEQFF. For the CDR3, the DNA is TGCGCCAGCAGCCCAACGACTGGGAATGAGCAGTTCTTC.

V is TRBV5-1 and J is TRBJ1-2; the D gene is possibly TRBD1 (5 bases). V gave up 4 bases and J gave up 4 bases, with 17 bases separating them. CDR3 length: 15 amino acids. Germline values: CDR1 SGHRS, CDR2 YFSETQ. Here the CDR3 reads CASSPQPGDLYGYTF. The DNA of the CDR3 is TGCGCCAGCAGCCCCCAGCCGGGGGACCTCTATGGCTACACCTTC.

This chain joins TRBV7-9 and TRBJ1-1; D is ambiguous. Trimming pared 5 bases from V and 0 bases from J, leaving 7 bases between. The CDR3 extends over 13 amino acids. Germline V gene sequence: CDR1 SEHNR, CDR2 FQNEAQ (reference sequence). The DNA for the CDR3 is TGTGCCAGCAGCCCGCTGATGAACACTGAAGCTTTCTTT. Translation gives CASSPLMNTEAFF.